This T cell receptor (beta chain) was captured by sequencing in a study of blood T cells in healthy people across ages. This CDR3 contains 15 residues. Germline V gene data show CDR1 as DFQATT and CDR2 as SNEGSKA (reference sequence). V was cut by 0 bases and J by 1 base, with 7 bases left in between. Using a J-beta primer mix together with a sample-barcoded 5' primer, a second PCR was run for about 7 to 12 cycles. MiXCR was run by TCRdb on the 5' RACE reads, yielding one entry per CDR3 protein. The sample yields 890,000 or so distinct CDR3 sequences, 55% to 65% seen once. This clonotype occurred a few times.

V gene TRBV20-1 combines with J gene TRBJ2-6; D gene uncertain. This clonotype originated in a man aged 25-45 years in good health. Sequencing input: blood. CDR3 coding DNA: TGCAGTGCTAGAGATCACTTTTCTGGGGCCAACGTCCTGACTTTC. It encodes CSARDHFSGANVLTF.